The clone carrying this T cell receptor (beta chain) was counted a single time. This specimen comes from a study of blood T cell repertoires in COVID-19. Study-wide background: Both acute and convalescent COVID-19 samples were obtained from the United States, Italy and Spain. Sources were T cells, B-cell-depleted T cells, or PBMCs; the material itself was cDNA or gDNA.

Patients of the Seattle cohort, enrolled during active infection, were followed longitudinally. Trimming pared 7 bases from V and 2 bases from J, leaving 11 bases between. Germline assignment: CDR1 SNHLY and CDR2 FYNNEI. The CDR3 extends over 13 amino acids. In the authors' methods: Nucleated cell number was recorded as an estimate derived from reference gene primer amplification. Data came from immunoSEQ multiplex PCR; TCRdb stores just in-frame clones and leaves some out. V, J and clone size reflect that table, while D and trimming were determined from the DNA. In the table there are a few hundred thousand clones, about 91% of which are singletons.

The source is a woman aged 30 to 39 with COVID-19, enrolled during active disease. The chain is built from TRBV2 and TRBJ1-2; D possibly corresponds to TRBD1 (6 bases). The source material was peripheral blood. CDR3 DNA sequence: TGTGCCAGCAATTTTCAGGGGAACTATGGCTACACCTTC. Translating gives CASNFQGNYGYTF. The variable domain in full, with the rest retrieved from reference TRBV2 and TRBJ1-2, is EPEVTQTPSHQVTQMGQEVILRCVPISNHLYFYWYRQILGQKVEFLVSFYNNEISEKSEIFDDQFSVERPDGSNFTLKIRSTKLEDSAMYFCASNFQGNYGYTFGSGTRLTVV.